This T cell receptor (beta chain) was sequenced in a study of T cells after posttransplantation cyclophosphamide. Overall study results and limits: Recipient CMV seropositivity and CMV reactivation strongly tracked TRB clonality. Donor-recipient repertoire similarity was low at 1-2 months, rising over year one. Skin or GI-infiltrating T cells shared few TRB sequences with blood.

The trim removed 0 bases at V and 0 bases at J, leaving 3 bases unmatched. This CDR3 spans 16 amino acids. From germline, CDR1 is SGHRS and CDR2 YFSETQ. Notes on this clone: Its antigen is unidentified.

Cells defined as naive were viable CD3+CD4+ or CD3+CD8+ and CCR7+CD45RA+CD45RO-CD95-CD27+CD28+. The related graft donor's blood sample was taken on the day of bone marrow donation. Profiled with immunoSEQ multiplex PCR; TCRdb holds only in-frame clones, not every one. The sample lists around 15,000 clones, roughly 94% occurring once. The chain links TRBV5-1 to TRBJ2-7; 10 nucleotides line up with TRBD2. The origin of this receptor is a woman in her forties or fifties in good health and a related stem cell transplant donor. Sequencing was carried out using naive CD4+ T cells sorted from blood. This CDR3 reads CASSLGSSGGSYEQYF. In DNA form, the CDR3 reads TGCGCCAGCAGCTTGGGTTCTAGCGGGGGCTCCTACGAGCAGTACTTC.